The present T cell receptor (beta chain) was sequenced within a study of blood T cells in healthy people across ages. A second PCR, run for about 6 to 11 cycles, used a sample-barcoded 5' primer plus a J-beta primer mix. Each CDR3 protein gets one entry after TCRdb re-called the 5' RACE reads with MiXCR. The table lists around 1,500,000 distinct CDR3 sequences, about 40% of them singletons. Trimming removed 2 bases from V and 5 bases from J, with 10 bases in between. In germline, CDR1 is KGHSH, CDR2 LQKENI. CDR3 length equals 15 residues. The chain employs TRBV18 and TRBJ1-6; D perhaps matches TRBD1 (5 bases). The origin of this receptor is a woman aged 18-29 years in good health. Sequencing used blood. CDR3 in DNA: TGTGCCAGCTCACCAGAGAGACAGAATAATTCACCCCTCCACTTT. Translated, it gives CASSPERQNNSPLHF.